This T cell receptor beta chain was captured in a study of CD8+CD57+ T cells in acquired aplastic anemia. Study context: Quantities of DNA derived from sorted CD4+ and CD8+ cells averaged approximately 3.3 ug.

CDR3 length: 18 residues. Trimming at V came to 2 bases and at J to 2 bases, leaving 12 bases not matched to a gene. Germline loops: CDR1 LNHNV, CDR2 YYDKDF (reference sequence). This clonotype has only a few counts. Genomic DNA constituted the template upon which TCR beta VDJ and CDR3 profiling was performed. TCRdb independently ran MiXCR on the reads; one entry per CDR3 protein. Of 90,000 to 130,000 distinct CDR3 sequences in the sample, roughly 51% were seen once. This chain uses TRBV15 with TRBJ2-3, with 8 bases lining up with TRBD2. The sequenced sample consisted of sorted CD4+, CD8+, or CD8+CD57+ T cells (not recorded which) from PBMCs. This TCR was recovered from a human donor in good health, serving as a control. CDR3 sequence (DNA): TGTGCCACCAGCAGACACCAGTTCGCGGGGGGTTACACAGATACGCAGTATTTT. As protein: CATSRHQFAGGYTDTQYF.